Following are 6 T cell receptor beta chains from one sample sequenced in a study of blood T cell repertoires in COVID-19. Produced via immunoSEQ multiplex PCR; TCRdb's table is partial and in-frame only. The sample carries some 390,000 clones, 89% recorded once. Source material: peripheral blood. The receptors originated from a woman between 35 and 50 years old with COVID-19, enrolled during active disease.

The chain links TRBV7-2 to TRBJ2-7; TRBD2 aligns across 8 bases. Looked up from germline, CDR1 is SGHTA and CDR2 is FQGNSA. V shed 4 bases, J shed 3 bases, and the junction held 11 bases outside the gene matches. This CDR3 comprises 16 residues. For the CDR3, the DNA is TGTGCCAGCAGCTCAGGGGCGGGGGGTCACATCTACGAGCAGTACTTC. Translating gives CASSSGAGGHIYEQYF.

The chain couples TRBV7-3 to TRBJ1-6; no definite D call. Trimming took off 0 bases at V and 1 base at J, with 7 bases between the two ends. Germline CDR1 and CDR2: SGHTA and FQGTGA. CDR3 size: 16 residues. The CDR3 sequence is CASSLTPGSYNSPLHF. The CDR3 coding sequence is TGTGCCAGCAGCTTAACGCCAGGTTCCTATAATTCACCCCTCCACTTT.

The rearrangement links TRBV4-2 to TRBJ2-3; D perhaps matches TRBD2 (5 bases). The CDR3 runs to 15 residues. V lost 1 base to trimming and J lost 0 bases, with 8 bases between them. The V gene's germline CDR1 is LGHNA and CDR2 YNFKEQ. The CDR3 here is CASSQASGSTDTQYF. The DNA for the CDR3 is TGTGCCAGCAGCCAAGCCAGCGGCAGCACAGATACGCAGTATTTT.

V usage is TRBV7-2 and J usage is TRBJ1-2; perhaps TRBD1 as D (6 bases). The CDR3 sequence is 15 residues long. Per the germline V gene, CDR1 is SGHTA and CDR2 is FQGNSA. Trimming pared 2 bases from V and 7 bases from J, leaving 17 bases between. CDR3 coding DNA: TGTGCCAGCAGCTTATTCAGGGGACAAGAGGGTGGCTACACCTTC. As protein: CASSLFRGQEGGYTF.

This clone showed up just once. The rearrangement uses TRBV5-1 and TRBJ2-7, with 9 bases aligning to TRBD2. Germline-derived CDR1 and CDR2 are SGHRS and YFSETQ. With V trimmed by 0 bases and J by 2 bases, 6 bases remained unmatched. The CDR3 is 16 residues long. The CDR3 bases are TGCGCCAGCAGCTTGGGGGTGGCGGGAGGGACCTACGAGCAGTACTTC. This translates into CASSLGVAGGTYEQYF.

The chain recombines TRBV5-1 with TRBJ2-5, with TRBD2 as a possible D gene (6 bases). V was cut by 3 bases and J by 3 bases, with 12 bases left in between. Per the germline V gene, CDR1 is SGHRS and CDR2 is YFSETQ. The CDR3 loop spans 14 amino acids. CDR3 bases: TGCGCCAGCAGCTCCTCTGGGGGGAAAGAGACCCAGTACTTC. Protein sequence: CASSSSGGKETQYF.